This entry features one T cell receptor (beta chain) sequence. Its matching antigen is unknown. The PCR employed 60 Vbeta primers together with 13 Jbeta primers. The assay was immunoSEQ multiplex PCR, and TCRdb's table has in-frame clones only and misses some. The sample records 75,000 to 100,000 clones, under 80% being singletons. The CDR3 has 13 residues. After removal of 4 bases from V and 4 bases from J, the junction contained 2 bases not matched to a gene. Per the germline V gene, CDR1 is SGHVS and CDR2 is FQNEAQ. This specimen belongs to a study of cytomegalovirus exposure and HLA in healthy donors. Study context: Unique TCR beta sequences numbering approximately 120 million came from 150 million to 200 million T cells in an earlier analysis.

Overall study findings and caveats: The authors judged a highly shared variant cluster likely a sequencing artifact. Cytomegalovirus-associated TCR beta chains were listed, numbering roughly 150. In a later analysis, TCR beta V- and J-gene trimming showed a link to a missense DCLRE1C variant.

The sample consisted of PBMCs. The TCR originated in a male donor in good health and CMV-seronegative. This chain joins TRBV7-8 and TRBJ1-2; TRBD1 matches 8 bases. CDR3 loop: CASSSTGAYGYTF. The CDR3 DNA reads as TGTGCCAGCAGCTCGACAGGGGCCTATGGCTACACCTTC.